The rows below give T cell receptor beta chains drawn from one sample of a study of blood T cells in healthy people across ages. TCRdb re-called the 5' RACE reads through MiXCR, storing one row per CDR3 protein. The sample carries some 800,000 distinct CDR3 sequences, approximately 48% recorded once. Sequencing input: blood. The receptors here all came from a man aged 55 to 70 in good health. The CDR3 runs from the conserved cysteine through the conserved F or W. The D gene is left open where the match is weak. Clone size, where shown, is once, few, many, or a class for clones that have expanded.

clone size: -; D gene: -; J gene: TRBJ2-6; V gene: TRBV12-5; CDR3 DNA: TGTGCTAGTGGTTTTGGAAACTCTGGGGCCAACGTCCTGACTTTC; CDR3 protein: CASGFGNSGANVLTF
clone size: -; D gene: -; J gene: TRBJ1-2; V gene: TRBV12-3/TRBV12-4; CDR3 DNA: TGTGCCAGCTTAGAGCCCTATGGCTACACCTTC; CDR3 protein: CASLEPYGYTF
clone size: -; D gene: -; J gene: TRBJ2-1; V gene: TRBV6-2/TRBV6-3; CDR3 DNA: TGTGCCAGCAGTTTTCTCGACTTGTCTTCAGGGGAGCAGTTCTTC; CDR3 protein: CASSFLDLSSGEQFF
clone size: few; D gene: -; J gene: TRBJ1-5; V gene: TRBV7-8; CDR3 DNA: TGTGCCAGCAGCCTTGGGCTGGGCAATCAGCCCCAGCATTTT; CDR3 protein: CASSLGLGNQPQHF
clone size: -; D gene: TRBD1; J gene: TRBJ1-1; V gene: TRBV29-1; CDR3 DNA: TGCAGCGTCCCGGGACAGGGTATCACTGAAGCTTTCTTT; CDR3 protein: CSVPGQGITEAFF
clone size: -; D gene: TRBD2; J gene: TRBJ2-3; V gene: TRBV7-2; CDR3 DNA: TGTGCCAGCAGCCCCCGGACTAGCGGGGGGGCCGGAGATACGCAGTATTTT; CDR3 protein: CASSPRTSGGAGDTQYF
clone size: -; D gene: -; J gene: TRBJ2-4; V gene: TRBV20-1; CDR3 DNA: TGCAGTGCTAGAGTGGGAAACATTCAGTACTTC; CDR3 protein: CSARVGNIQYF
clone size: few; D gene: -; J gene: TRBJ2-2; V gene: TRBV24-1; CDR3 DNA: TGTGCCACCAGTGATTTTGCCAGGGGGGACACCGGGGAGCTGTTTTTT; CDR3 protein: CATSDFARGDTGELFF
clone size: many; D gene: -; J gene: TRBJ1-1; V gene: TRBV29-1; CDR3 DNA: TGCAGCGCTCAGGGAAACACTGAAGCTTTCTTT; CDR3 protein: CSAQGNTEAFF
clone size: -; D gene: TRBD1; J gene: TRBJ2-5; V gene: TRBV5-1; CDR3 DNA: TGCGCCAGCAGTATAAACTGGGACAGTAGACAAGAGACCCAGTACTTC; CDR3 protein: CASSINWDSRQETQYF
clone size: once; D gene: -; J gene: TRBJ2-1; V gene: TRBV6-1; CDR3 DNA: TGTGCCAGCACCGAAACTGACCCGGCTACCTACAATGAGCAGTTCTTC; CDR3 protein: CASTETDPATYNEQFF
clone size: few; D gene: -; J gene: TRBJ2-7; V gene: TRBV4-3; CDR3 DNA: TGCGCCAGCAGCCAAGTTCTCCAGGGGGGGGAGCAGTACTTC; CDR3 protein: CASSQVLQGGEQYF
clone size: -; D gene: -; J gene: TRBJ1-2; V gene: TRBV12-5; CDR3 DNA: TGTGCTAGTGGTGCAACAGGTATCTCTAACTATGGCTACACCTTC; CDR3 protein: CASGATGISNYGYTF
clone size: -; D gene: TRBD1; J gene: TRBJ2-1; V gene: TRBV4-3; CDR3 DNA: TGCGCCAGCAGCCCAAGACAGGGGCCTCGAAATGAGCAGTTCTTC; CDR3 protein: CASSPRQGPRNEQFF
clone size: -; D gene: -; J gene: TRBJ2-1; V gene: TRBV11-2; CDR3 DNA: TGTGCCAGCAGCTTACCCCCGAAGCAGTTCTTC; CDR3 protein: CASSLPPKQFF
clone size: -; D gene: TRBD1; J gene: TRBJ1-6; V gene: TRBV28; CDR3 DNA: TGTGCCAGCAGTGCGACAGGGGTGCGGAATTCACCCCTCCACTTT; CDR3 protein: CASSATGVRNSPLHF
clone size: -; D gene: -; J gene: TRBJ1-6; V gene: TRBV5-5; CDR3 DNA: TGTGCCAGCAGCGGCGGGACTCTTAGCTCCTATAATTCACCCCTCCACTTT; CDR3 protein: CASSGGTLSSYNSPLHF
clone size: -; D gene: TRBD1; J gene: TRBJ2-5; V gene: TRBV25-1; CDR3 DNA: TGTGCCAGCCGGACAGGGAGTAGAGAGACCCAGTACTTC; CDR3 protein: CASRTGSRETQYF
clone size: -; D gene: TRBD2; J gene: TRBJ2-5; V gene: TRBV9; CDR3 DNA: TGTGCCAGCAGCGTAGGACGAGCGGGGGGATCCGAGACCCAGTACTTC; CDR3 protein: CASSVGRAGGSETQYF
clone size: few; D gene: -; J gene: TRBJ2-5; V gene: TRBV7-2; CDR3 DNA: TGTGCCAGCAGCCGAGGGGCGGGGCAAGAGACCCAGTACTTC; CDR3 protein: CASSRGAGQETQYF
clone size: -; D gene: TRBD1; J gene: TRBJ2-3; V gene: TRBV7-9; CDR3 DNA: TGTGCCAGCAGCTTCTCCGGGACAGGGGGCGTTGGAGATACGCAGTATTTT; CDR3 protein: CASSFSGTGGVGDTQYF
clone size: few; D gene: TRBD2; J gene: TRBJ2-1; V gene: TRBV5-6; CDR3 DNA: TGTGCCAGCAGCCGATCGGGACTAGCGGCCTACAATGAGCAGTTCTTC; CDR3 protein: CASSRSGLAAYNEQFF
clone size: -; D gene: TRBD1; J gene: TRBJ1-5; V gene: TRBV7-6; CDR3 DNA: TGTGCCAGCAGCCCGGGCCCAGGGGGAGTAAGCAATCAGCCCCAGCATTTT; CDR3 protein: CASSPGPGGVSNQPQHF
clone size: -; D gene: -; J gene: TRBJ1-5; V gene: TRBV20-1; CDR3 DNA: TGCAGTGCTAGAGCCCAATATGCGGGGAGGGGCAATCAGCCCCAGCATTTT; CDR3 protein: CSARAQYAGRGNQPQHF
clone size: -; D gene: TRBD2; J gene: TRBJ2-7; V gene: TRBV6-1; CDR3 DNA: TGTGCCAGCGGTTTTACTAGCGCCTACGAGCAGTACTTC; CDR3 protein: CASGFTSAYEQYF
clone size: -; D gene: -; J gene: TRBJ2-2; V gene: TRBV5-1; CDR3 DNA: TGCGCCAGCAGCTTGGGGGCCGGGACAGGGGAGCTGTTTTTT; CDR3 protein: CASSLGAGTGELFF
clone size: -; D gene: TRBD1; J gene: TRBJ2-5; V gene: TRBV2; CDR3 DNA: TGTGCCAGCAGGGACAGACAGGGTTTGGGCGAGACCCAGTACTTC; CDR3 protein: CASRDRQGLGETQYF
clone size: few; D gene: -; J gene: TRBJ2-7; V gene: TRBV28; CDR3 DNA: TGTGCCAGCAGTTTTTCCTATGCCCACGAGCAGTACTTC; CDR3 protein: CASSFSYAHEQYF
clone size: -; D gene: TRBD1; J gene: TRBJ2-6; V gene: TRBV6-1; CDR3 DNA: TGTGCCAGCAGCACACAGGGACAGGGAATCCAATCTACCTCTGGGGCCAACGTCCTGACTTTC; CDR3 protein: CASSTQGQGIQSTSGANVLTF
clone size: many; D gene: TRBD1; J gene: TRBJ2-1; V gene: TRBV5-1; CDR3 DNA: TGCGCCAGCAGCTTGGGACAGGGATACAATGAGCAGTTCTTC; CDR3 protein: CASSLGQGYNEQFF
clone size: few; D gene: TRBD2; J gene: TRBJ2-3; V gene: TRBV10-3; CDR3 DNA: TGTGCCATCAGTGAGAATTTAGCGGGGGAGACAGATACGCAGTATTTT; CDR3 protein: CAISENLAGETDTQYF
clone size: -; D gene: TRBD1; J gene: TRBJ1-2; V gene: TRBV6-6; CDR3 DNA: TGTGCCAGCAGTGACCCAGGGGGAGAAGGCTACACCTTC; CDR3 protein: CASSDPGGEGYTF
clone size: -; D gene: TRBD1; J gene: TRBJ1-4; V gene: TRBV5-1; CDR3 DNA: TGCGCCAGCAGCTTGAATCCGGACAGGGGTGAAAAACTGTTTTTT; CDR3 protein: CASSLNPDRGEKLFF
clone size: -; D gene: TRBD2; J gene: TRBJ2-1; V gene: TRBV6-5; CDR3 DNA: TGTGCCAGCAGTTGCTCGAGTAGCGGGGTCGATGAGCAGTTCTTC; CDR3 protein: CASSCSSSGVDEQFF
clone size: -; D gene: TRBD1; J gene: TRBJ1-6; V gene: TRBV18; CDR3 DNA: TGTGCCAGCTCACCGACAGGGATGAATTCACCCCTCCACTTT; CDR3 protein: CASSPTGMNSPLHF
clone size: -; D gene: TRBD1; J gene: TRBJ2-1; V gene: TRBV13; CDR3 DNA: TGTGCCAGCAGTTACACGACAGGGTTCAATGAGCAGTTCTTC; CDR3 protein: CASSYTTGFNEQFF
clone size: few; D gene: -; J gene: TRBJ2-7; V gene: TRBV2; CDR3 DNA: TGTGCCAGCAGTGGGGTGGGCTACGAGCAGTACTTC; CDR3 protein: CASSGVGYEQYF
clone size: -; D gene: TRBD2; J gene: TRBJ2-5; V gene: TRBV5-1; CDR3 DNA: TGCGCCAGCACCGAGCGGGGGGAGGAGACCCAGTACTTC; CDR3 protein: CASTERGEETQYF
clone size: -; D gene: TRBD1; J gene: TRBJ2-1; V gene: TRBV12-3/TRBV12-4; CDR3 DNA: TGTGCCAGCAGGAACGTTCCGGGACAGGGAAAACCCGGCTCCTACAATGAGCAGTTCTTC; CDR3 protein: CASRNVPGQGKPGSYNEQFF
clone size: -; D gene: -; J gene: TRBJ2-2; V gene: TRBV7-2; CDR3 DNA: TGTGCCAGGGCCGAGGCCGGGGAGCTGTTTTTT; CDR3 protein: CARAEAGELFF
clone size: few; D gene: -; J gene: TRBJ2-3; V gene: TRBV28; CDR3 DNA: TGTGCCAGCAATCAGGGTGTAGATACGCAGTATTTT; CDR3 protein: CASNQGVDTQYF
clone size: few; D gene: TRBD1; J gene: TRBJ2-1; V gene: TRBV27; CDR3 DNA: TGTGCCAGCAAGGGACAGTACAATGAGCAGTTCTTC; CDR3 protein: CASKGQYNEQFF
clone size: -; D gene: TRBD1; J gene: TRBJ2-7; V gene: TRBV27; CDR3 DNA: TGTGCCAGCAGTCCCCAGAGACAGGGGGGCTACGAGCAGTACTTC; CDR3 protein: CASSPQRQGGYEQYF
clone size: -; D gene: TRBD2; J gene: TRBJ2-3; V gene: TRBV3-1; CDR3 DNA: TGTGCCAGCAGCCATAGCGGGGGGGGCACAGATACGCAGTATTTT; CDR3 protein: CASSHSGGGTDTQYF
clone size: -; D gene: -; J gene: TRBJ1-6; V gene: TRBV7-2; CDR3 DNA: TGTGCCAGCACCGCCGGAGTGGGATATAATTCACCCCTCCACTTT; CDR3 protein: CASTAGVGYNSPLHF
clone size: -; D gene: -; J gene: TRBJ2-7; V gene: TRBV7-2; CDR3 DNA: TGTGCCAGCAGCTTAGACCTAGGTGGACGAAGGGCCCAGTACTTC; CDR3 protein: CASSLDLGGRRAQYF
clone size: few; D gene: TRBD2; J gene: TRBJ2-1; V gene: TRBV27; CDR3 DNA: TGTGCCAGCAGCCCGGGACTAGCGGGCTCTAGGGAGTTCTTC; CDR3 protein: CASSPGLAGSREFF
clone size: few; D gene: -; J gene: TRBJ1-2; V gene: TRBV12-3/TRBV12-4; CDR3 DNA: TGTGCCAGCCAGGGTGGAGGGGATGGCTACACCTTC; CDR3 protein: CASQGGGDGYTF
clone size: -; D gene: -; J gene: TRBJ1-1; V gene: TRBV10-1; CDR3 DNA: TGCGCCAGCACCCGGGGGGCGAACACTGAAGCTTTCTTT; CDR3 protein: CASTRGANTEAFF
clone size: -; D gene: -; J gene: TRBJ2-4; V gene: TRBV5-6; CDR3 DNA: TGTGCCAGCAGCTTGGAGATCCTGGCAGCCAAAAACATTCAGTACTTC; CDR3 protein: CASSLEILAAKNIQYF
clone size: few; D gene: TRBD2; J gene: TRBJ2-3; V gene: TRBV6-1; CDR3 DNA: TGTGCCAGCAGTGCTAGCGGGGGCACAGATACGCAGTATTTT; CDR3 protein: CASSASGGTDTQYF
clone size: -; D gene: TRBD1; J gene: TRBJ1-5; V gene: TRBV29-1; CDR3 DNA: TGCAGCGTTGTGACAGGGCTAAGCAATCAGCCCCAGCATTTT; CDR3 protein: CSVVTGLSNQPQHF
clone size: -; D gene: TRBD1; J gene: TRBJ2-6; V gene: TRBV27; CDR3 DNA: TGTGCCAGCAGTTTTACAGGGGCCCCTGGGGCCAACGTCCTGACTTTC; CDR3 protein: CASSFTGAPGANVLTF
clone size: -; D gene: -; J gene: TRBJ1-4; V gene: TRBV3-1; CDR3 DNA: TGTGCCAGCAGCCATGAGTTCGCAACTAATGAAAAACTGTTTTTT; CDR3 protein: CASSHEFATNEKLFF
clone size: few; D gene: -; J gene: TRBJ1-4; V gene: TRBV6-2/TRBV6-3; CDR3 DNA: TGTGCCAGCAGCCCCCGGTTGGACAAACTGTTTTTT; CDR3 protein: CASSPRLDKLFF